This passage covers 28 T cell receptor beta chains from one sample sequenced in a study of blood T cell repertoires in COVID-19. Sequencing was performed with immunoSEQ multiplex PCR; in TCRdb, only in-frame clones are kept and a portion is missing. The repertoire has 200,000 or so clones, about 90% of them found once; the top ten carry over 7%. The sequencing sample was made of PBMCs or T cells enriched from blood (not recorded which). The receptors shown here come from a young woman who had recovered from COVID-19.

This chain joins TRBV7-9 and TRBJ2-1; 11 bases fit TRBD2. The germline gives CDR1 SEHNR, CDR2 FQNEAQ (reference sequence). V was pared by 5 bases and J by 8 bases, with 8 bases of the junction left unmatched. This CDR3 comprises 15 residues. CDR3: CASSDSGGALDEQFF. DNA for the CDR3: TGTGCCAGCAGCGATAGCGGGGGGGCGTTAGATGAGCAGTTCTTC.

The gene calls are TRBV19 and TRBJ1-3; D not certain. This CDR3 has 14 amino acids. V lost 5 bases to trimming and J lost 0 bases, with 8 bases between them. Germline V gene lookup returns CDR1 LNHDA and CDR2 SQIVND (reference sequence). The CDR3: CASSRLSSGNTIYF. The CDR3 DNA reads as TGTGCCAGTAGTCGTCTTAGCTCTGGAAACACCATATATTTT.

The V gene is TRBV2, the J gene TRBJ2-2; D not resolved. This CDR3 is built from 11 residues. CDR1 is SNHLY and CDR2 is FYNNEI in the germline V gene. V was clipped by 7 bases and J by 4 bases, with 4 bases between them. The CDR3 bases are TGTGCCAGCACCTCCACCGGGGAGCTGTTTTTT. It encodes CASTSTGELFF.

The chain has TRBV7-2 and TRBJ1-1; D is unresolved. The CDR3 runs 14 residues. Per the germline V gene, CDR1 is SGHTA and CDR2 is FQGNSA. V was clipped by 0 bases and J by 1 base, with 6 bases between them. The CDR3 DNA reads TGTGCCAGCAGCTTAGCCTCTAGGAACACTGAAGCTTTCTTT. It is translated as CASSLASRNTEAFF.

The CDR3 nucleotides read TGTGCCACCAGTGATTCCGGGACTGGAGAGACCCAGTACTTC. Its protein is CATSDSGTGETQYF. The chain recombines TRBV24-1 with TRBJ2-5, with a tentative D call TRBD2 (6 bases). CDR3 length: 14 amino acids. The V end was cut by 2 bases, the J end by 4 bases, with 10 bases between. Germline CDR1 KGHDR, CDR2 SFDVKD.

The chain joins TRBV3-1 (or the pseudogene TRBV3-2) to TRBJ1-6; 8 bases match TRBD1. CDR1 LGHDT and CDR2 YNNKEL come from the germline V gene (reference sequence). V gave up 4 bases and J gave up 7 bases; unmatched junction bases: 6. The CDR3 length is 15 residues. The CDR3 bases are TGTGCCAGCAGCCCCAGGGGGCTGGGGAATTCACCCCTCCACTTT. Translating it yields CASSPRGLGNSPLHF.

V gene TRBV5-6 combines with J gene TRBJ1-1; 8 bases are a match to TRBD1. Germline loops: CDR1 SGHDT, CDR2 YYEEEE. The CDR3 has 17 amino acids. Losses at the gene ends were 5 bases for V and 2 bases for J; bases not matched to a gene: 14. CDR3 protein: CASRLWPDRVTNTEAFF. CDR3 in DNA: TGTGCCAGCAGACTATGGCCGGACAGGGTTACCAACACTGAAGCTTTCTTT.

The rearrangement joins TRBV4-1 to TRBJ1-1; 11 nucleotides match TRBD1. This CDR3 has 14 residues. CDR1 is MGHRA and CDR2 is YSYEKL in the germline V gene. The ends lost 4 bases at V and 8 bases at J; junction bases unmatched: 6. CDR3 sequence (DNA): TGCGCCAGCAGCCCGAAGGACAGGGGGCAAGAAGCTTTCTTT. Translation: CASSPKDRGQEAFF.

The chain recombines TRBV6-5 with TRBJ2-7, with D possibly being TRBD2 (6 bases). The V end was cut by 2 bases, the J end by 1 base, with 12 bases between. Germline-derived CDR1 and CDR2 are MNHEY and SVGAGI. The CDR3 is made up of 15 amino acids. DNA of the CDR3: TGTGCCAGCAGTTACCATAGGAGGGGTTCCTACGAGCAGTACTTC. Residues: CASSYHRRGSYEQYF.

The V gene is TRBV6-1, the J gene TRBJ1-2; D not certain. Germline V lookup: CDR1 MNHNS, CDR2 SASEGT. The CDR3 spans 13 residues. Trimming shortened V by 3 bases and J by 1 base, and 6 bases separated the two germline ends. CDR3 sequence (DNA): TGTGCCAGCAGTGAGGGAGGTAACTATGGCTACACCTTC. Encoded protein: CASSEGGNYGYTF.

This clone has more than one count but fewer than ten. The chain carries TRBV9 and TRBJ2-3, with TRBD2 matching over 11 bases. Germline V lookup: CDR1 SGDLS, CDR2 YYNGEE. The CDR3 consists of 17 residues. V trimming: 0 bases; J trimming: 5 bases; junction bases outside the gene matches: 8. The CDR3 loop reads CASSVVGSGGAGDTQYF. The CDR3 nucleotides are TGTGCCAGCAGCGTAGTAGGTAGCGGGGGGGCTGGAGATACGCAGTATTTT. The variable domain in full, completed from reference TRBV9 and TRBJ2-3, reads DSGVTQTPKHLITATGQRVTLRCSPRSGDLSVYWYQQSLDQGLQFLIQYYNGEERAKGNILERFSAQQFPDLHSELNLSSLELGDSALYFCASSVVGSGGAGDTQYFGPGTRLTVL.

V is TRBV13 and J is TRBJ1-2; 8 nucleotides align to TRBD1. Germline loops: CDR1 PRHDT, CDR2 FYEKMQ (reference sequence). Trimming removed 2 bases from V and 4 bases from J; junction bases left unmatched: 6. The CDR3 is made up of 15 amino acids. CDR3 DNA sequence: TGTGCCAGCAGCTTAAATCCAGGGGGCATCTATGGCTACACCTTC. Residues: CASSLNPGGIYGYTF.

The chain employs TRBV4-2 and TRBJ2-3; 12 bases are shared with TRBD2. The germline V gene has CDR1 LGHNA and CDR2 YNFKEQ. This CDR3 contains 19 residues. After removal of 0 bases from V and 3 bases from J, the junction contained 10 bases not matched to a gene. The DNA for the CDR3 is TGTGCCAGCAGCCAAGATAGGAACCTAGCGGGGGGGTCTACAGATACGCAGTATTTT. This sequence encodes CASSQDRNLAGGSTDTQYF.

The V gene is TRBV27, the J gene TRBJ1-6, with a weak D call TRBD1 (6 bases). V lost 8 bases to trimming and J lost 6 bases, with 8 bases between them. Germline CDR1 reads MNHEY; CDR2 reads SMNVEV (reference sequence). CDR3 size: 12 residues. CDR3 protein: CASSRGNSPLHF. The CDR3 nucleotides read TGTGCCAGCTCCAGGGGTAATTCACCCCTCCACTTT.

The chain recombines TRBV13 with TRBJ2-5; unclear D gene. Trimming removed 5 bases from V and 5 bases from J, with 9 bases in between. CDR1 and CDR2 (germline): PRHDT, FYEKMQ (reference sequence). This CDR3 is 12 amino acids long. The CDR3, as DNA: TGTGCCAGCAGCGATAATGCGGAGACCCAGTACTTC. This gives the protein CASSDNAETQYF.

The chain joins TRBV13 to TRBJ1-6; D is possibly TRBD1 (6 bases). V was pared by 4 bases and J by 7 bases, with 14 bases between. This CDR3 is 15 amino acids long. Germline CDR1 reads PRHDT; CDR2 reads FYEKMQ (reference sequence). The CDR3 loop is CASSSQGILNSPLHF. In nucleotides, the CDR3 is TGTGCCAGCAGCTCCCAGGGGATCTTGAATTCACCCCTCCACTTT. The full variable domain, its missing parts supplied by reference TRBV13 and TRBJ1-6, is AAGVIQSPRHLIKEKRETATLKCYPIPRHDTVYWYQQGPGQDPQFLISFYEKMQSDKGSIPDRFSAQQFSDYHSELNMSSLELGDSALYFCASSSQGILNSPLHFGNGTRLTVT.

The gene calls are TRBV12-3 or TRBV12-4 and TRBJ1-4; no clear D gene. This CDR3 is built from 11 residues. Trimming removed 8 bases from V and 7 bases from J, with 8 bases in between. The CDR3 coding sequence is TGTGCCAGCCGAGGGAGTGAAAAACTGTTTTTT. As protein: CASRGSEKLFF.

This rearrangement joins TRBV3-1 (or the pseudogene TRBV3-2) to TRBJ2-3; D is possibly TRBD1 (5 bases). Germline-derived CDR1 and CDR2 are LGHDT and YNNKEL (reference sequence). The V end was cut by 7 bases, the J end by 5 bases, with 10 bases between. This CDR3 spans 12 amino acids. CDR3 residues: CASNFQGDTQYF. The CDR3 DNA reads as TGTGCCAGCAACTTCCAGGGAGATACGCAGTATTTT.

V and J are TRBV6-2 or TRBV6-3 and TRBJ2-7, with 7 bases lining up with TRBD1. This CDR3 has 13 amino acids. CDR1 MNHEY and CDR2 SVGEGT come from the germline V gene. Trimming cost V 5 bases and J 4 bases; bases outside gene matches: 5. The CDR3 loop is CASSPQGVYEQYF. In DNA form, the CDR3 reads TGTGCCAGCAGTCCCCAGGGGGTATACGAGCAGTACTTC.

The chain uses TRBV18 and TRBJ1-4; 7 bases map to TRBD1. The CDR3 spans 17 residues. Per the germline V gene, CDR1 is KGHSH and CDR2 is LQKENI. Germline trimming cut 5 bases from V and 0 bases from J; bases unmatched to any gene: 9. The CDR3, as DNA: TGTGCCAGCTCAAGACAGGGTTTACGTGCAACTAATGAAAAACTGTTTTTT. The encoded protein is CASSRQGLRATNEKLFF. Together with reference TRBV18 and TRBJ1-4, the CDR3 gives the full variable domain: NAGVMQNPRHLVRRRGQEARLRCSPMKGHSHVYWYRQLPEEGLKFMVYLQKENIIDESGMPKERFSAEFPKEGPSILRIQQVVRGDSAAYFCASSRQGLRATNEKLFFGSGTQLSVL.

V and J are TRBV13 and TRBJ1-1; a possible D gene is TRBD1 (5 bases). Germline CDR1 reads PRHDT; CDR2 reads FYEKMQ (reference sequence). CDR3 size: 13 residues. The CDR3 DNA reads as TGTGCTACGGCGGGGCTTCGGAGCACTGAAGCTTTCTTT. It is translated as CATAGLRSTEAFF.

The chain couples TRBV6-1 to TRBJ1-2; a possible D gene is TRBD1 (5 bases). The CDR3 extends over 12 amino acids. The V end lost 1 base, the J end lost 8 bases, and 8 bases lay between the germline ends. Germline values: CDR1 MNHNS, CDR2 SASEGT. The CDR3 region has the DNA TGTGCCAGCAGTGAAGGGGGCTTGGGCTACACCTTC. Translation: CASSEGGLGYTF.

The chain is built from TRBV30 and TRBJ2-7, with D uncertain. The CDR3 extends over 13 amino acids. Germline V gene sequence: CDR1 GTSNPN, CDR2 SVGIG (reference sequence). The germline V and J ends were trimmed by 0 bases and 6 bases, with 12 bases remaining between them. The CDR3 sequence is CAWSVTLRGEQYF. The CDR3, as DNA: TGTGCCTGGAGTGTAACCCTACGCGGCGAGCAGTACTTC.

This clone appeared once. The rearrangement uses TRBV3-1 (or the pseudogene TRBV3-2) and TRBJ2-7; 7 bases match TRBD1. V lost 4 bases to trimming and J lost 2 bases; unmatched junction nucleotides: 11. CDR3 length equals 16 residues. CDR1 LGHDT and CDR2 YNNKEL come from the germline V gene (reference sequence). CDR3 loop: CASSLKPGQRAYEQYF. The CDR3 DNA reads as TGTGCCAGCAGCCTAAAACCGGGACAGCGAGCCTACGAGCAGTACTTC.

With respect to this clone: The same CDR3 is also encoded by other DNA sequences in this sample. The J gene is TRBJ2-3, the V gene TRBV28; D not certain. Trimming removed 6 bases at V and 0 bases at J, with 7 bases between. The CDR3 loop spans 13 amino acids. Germline loops: CDR1 MDHEN, CDR2 SYDVKM. The CDR3 DNA reads as TGTGCCAGCAGCCCTCAGAGCACAGATACGCAGTATTTT. This translates into CASSPQSTDTQYF.

The V call is TRBV7-9, the J call TRBJ2-2, with D possibly being TRBD1 (5 bases). The germline gives CDR1 SEHNR, CDR2 FQNEAQ (reference sequence). V shed 5 bases and J shed 0 bases, with 13 bases lying between them. This CDR3 region has 16 residues. In DNA, the CDR3 is TGTGCCAGCAGCCCTACAGGATACCCGAACACCGGGGAGCTGTTTTTT. Its protein is CASSPTGYPNTGELFF.

This sequence joins TRBV5-1 and TRBJ2-5; tentative D call: TRBD2 (5 bases). The germline V gene has CDR1 SGHRS and CDR2 YFSETQ. The ends were cut back, 4 bases at V and 5 bases at J, with 12 bases in the middle. The length of the CDR3 is 13 residues. CDR3 sequence: CASSPTTGETQYF. The CDR3 bases are TGCGCCAGCAGCCCGACTACTGGTGAGACCCAGTACTTC.

This chain links TRBV6-5 with TRBJ2-3; 8 nucleotides agree with TRBD2. CDR1 MNHEY and CDR2 SVGAGI come from the germline V gene. Trimming took 1 base from V and 6 from J; bases not matched to a gene: 6. The CDR3 contains 15 residues. In DNA, the CDR3 is TGTGCCAGCAGTTACTTCAGCGGGGGACCGGATACGCAGTATTTT. Encoded protein: CASSYFSGGPDTQYF.